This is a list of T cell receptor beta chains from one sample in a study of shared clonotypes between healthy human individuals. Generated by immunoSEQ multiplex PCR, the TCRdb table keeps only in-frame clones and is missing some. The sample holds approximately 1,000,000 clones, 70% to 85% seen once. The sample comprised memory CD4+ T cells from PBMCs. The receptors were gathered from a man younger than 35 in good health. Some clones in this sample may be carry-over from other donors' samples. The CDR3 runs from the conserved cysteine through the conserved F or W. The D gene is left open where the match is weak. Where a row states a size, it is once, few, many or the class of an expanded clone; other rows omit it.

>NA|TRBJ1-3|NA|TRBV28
TGTGCCACCATGGTGGACATTTATGGAAACACCATATATTTT
CATMVDIYGNTIYF
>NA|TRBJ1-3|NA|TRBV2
TGTGCCAGCAGTGAGATGGGTTCTGGAAACACCATATATTTT
CASSEMGSGNTIYF
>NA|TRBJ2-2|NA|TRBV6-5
TGTGCCAGCAGTTACCGGGGGCAATGGGACACCGGGGAGCTGTTTTTT
CASSYRGQWDTGELFF
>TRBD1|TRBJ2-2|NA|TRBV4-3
TGCGCCAGCAGTTGGACAGGGGGCGCTTTCACCGGGGAGCTGTTTTTT
CASSWTGGAFTGELFF
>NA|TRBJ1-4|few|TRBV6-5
TGTGCCAGCAGTTACCGAGGGGTCTCAACTAATGAAAAACTGTTTTTT
CASSYRGVSTNEKLFF
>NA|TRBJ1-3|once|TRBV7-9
TGTGCCAGCAGCTCTTCTGGATCGGACACCATATATTTT
CASSSSGSDTIYF
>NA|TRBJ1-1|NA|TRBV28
TGTGCCAGCAGTTTAGTGGCGTACACTGAAGCTTTCTTT
CASSLVAYTEAFF
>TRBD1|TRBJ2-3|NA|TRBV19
TGTGCCAGTAGTCTAGACAGGGGGCAGAGAGATACGCAGTATTTT
CASSLDRGQRDTQYF
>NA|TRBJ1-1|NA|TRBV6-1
TGTGCCAGCAGTTCAGGGGTGGACACTGAAGCTTTCTTT
CASSSGVDTEAFF
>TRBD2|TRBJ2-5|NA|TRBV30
TGTGCCTGGAGCCTGGGACTAGCGGGAGAGACCCAGTACTTC
CAWSLGLAGETQYF
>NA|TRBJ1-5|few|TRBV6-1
TGTGCCAGCAGTGAACTGTGGAATCAGCCCCAGCATTTT
CASSELWNQPQHF
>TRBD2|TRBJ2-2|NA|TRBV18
TGTGCCAGCTCACCTTCGGGACTAGCGGGTCGAACCGGGGAGCTGTTTTTT
CASSPSGLAGRTGELFF
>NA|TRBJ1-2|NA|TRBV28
TGTGCCAGCAGTTCCCACCTTGCTGGCTACACCTTC
CASSSHLAGYTF
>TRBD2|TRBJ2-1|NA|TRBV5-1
TGCGCCAGCAGTCCACTAGCGATAGTCAATGAGCAGTTCTTC
CASSPLAIVNEQFF
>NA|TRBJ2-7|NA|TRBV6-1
TGTGCCAGCAGGGCCCAATTCTACGAGCAGTACTTC
CASRAQFYEQYF
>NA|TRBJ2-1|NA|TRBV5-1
TGCGCCAGCAGCTTGGGAGAGGGCAATGAGCAGTTCTTC
CASSLGEGNEQFF
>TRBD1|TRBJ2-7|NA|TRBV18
TGTGCCAGCTCCCACAGGGGGACCTACGAGCAGTACTTC
CASSHRGTYEQYF
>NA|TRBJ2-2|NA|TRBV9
TGTGCCAGCAGCGCAGGTTACCGGGGGGAGCTGTTTTTT
CASSAGYRGELFF
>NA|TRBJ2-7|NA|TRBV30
TGTGCCTGGAGTGGCTCGGAATGGCGGGCCGACTACGAGCAGTACTTC
CAWSGSEWRADYEQYF
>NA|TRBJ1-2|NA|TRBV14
TGTGCCAGCAGCCAAGAGGGCGTACTAGGAGGGGGCTACACCTTC
CASSQEGVLGGGYTF